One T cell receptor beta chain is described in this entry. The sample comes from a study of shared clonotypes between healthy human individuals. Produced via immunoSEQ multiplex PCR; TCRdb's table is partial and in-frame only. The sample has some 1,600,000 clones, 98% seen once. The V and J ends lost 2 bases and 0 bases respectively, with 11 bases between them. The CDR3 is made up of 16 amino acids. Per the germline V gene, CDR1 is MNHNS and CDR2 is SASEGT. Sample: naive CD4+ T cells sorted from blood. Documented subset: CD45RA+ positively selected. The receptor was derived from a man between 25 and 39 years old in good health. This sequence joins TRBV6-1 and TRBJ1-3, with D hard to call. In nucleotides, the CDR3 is TGTGCCAGCAGTGAAAGGTCAAGGTACTCTGGAAACACCATATATTTT. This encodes CASSERSRYSGNTIYF.